Here is one T cell receptor (beta chain) with its context. This specimen belongs to a study of blood T cell repertoires in COVID-19. Across the whole study: In each case, the material was cDNA or gDNA derived from T cells, B-cell-depleted T cells, or PBMCs.

The V gene's germline CDR1 is MNHGY and CDR2 SAAAGT. CDR3 length equals 19 residues. J was trimmed by 6 bases and V by 2 bases; bases with no gene match: 17. In the original workflow: Estimated nucleated cell counts came from reference gene primer amplification. Produced via immunoSEQ multiplex PCR; TCRdb's table is partial and in-frame only. That table furnishes V, J and clone size, whereas the DNA furnished D and trimming. The data hold about 82,000 clones, with about 78% observed a single time. The Seattle site enrolled patients during active infection and followed them longitudinally. This chain uses TRBV6-8 with TRBJ2-3, with 10 nucleotides matching TRBD2. The receptor comes from a man in his sixties with COVID-19, enrolled during active disease. The sequencing input was peripheral blood. The CDR3 region has the DNA TGTGCCAGCAGTTACCCTAGCGGGGGCGACGTATACCTCACGGATACGCAGTATTTT. Protein: CASSYPSGGDVYLTDTQYF.